This note documents a single T cell receptor (beta chain) sequence. Its antigen is unidentified. Sequencing targeted TCR beta in T cells from blood (CD8+ and CD4+). Isolation of CD8+ and CD4+ T cells was performed negatively, whereas enrichment of TEMRA cells was done by FACS. CDR1 and CDR2 from the germline V gene are SGDLS and YYNGEE. The J segment lost 2 bases and the V segment lost 4 bases, leaving 9 bases of the junction unmatched. There are 17 residues in the CDR3. The data originate from a study of CD8 T cells in Susac syndrome. The authors reverse transcribed 0.5 to 1 ug RNA with random hexamers. Amplification of TCR beta CDR3 used immunoSEQ multiplex PCR across 54 Vbeta and 13 Jbeta. Each CDR3 protein gets one entry after TCRdb re-called the immunoSEQ multiplex PCR reads with MiXCR. The sample comprises around 130,000 distinct CDR3 sequences, around 95% of which are singletons, and over 0.1% rests with the top ten.

General study findings and limits: It was acknowledged by the study that relatively few individuals were included in its TCR sequencing and HLA analysis.

Sequencing used CD4+ T cells from PBMCs. The V and J genes are TRBV9 and TRBJ2-1, with TRBD1 identical over 10 bases. The clonotype was recovered from a human donor with multiple sclerosis. The CDR3 reads CASSFSLDRGPYNEQFF. DNA of the CDR3: TGTGCCAGCAGCTTTAGTCTAGACAGGGGGCCCTACAATGAGCAGTTCTTC.